This T cell receptor beta chain stems from a study of shared clonotypes between healthy human individuals. For the study at large: Researchers drew samples from two women and a few men aged 18 to 49. Three plates were used per donor for CD4 naive, three for CD4 memory, two for CD8 naive and one for CD8 memory.

Points from the study as a whole: Sampling used blood alone; tissue repertoires probably differ. Shared clonotypes: approximately 5.3% naive CD4, under 4% naive CD8, about 2.5% memory CD4, approximately 0.4% memory CD8.

The naive CD8 subset, CD45RO-negative cells positively selected for CCR7, excluded terminally differentiated effector memory CD45RA+ cells. CDR3 length: 13 amino acids. V was trimmed by 4 bases and J by 7 bases, leaving 13 bases between them. CDR1 SGHAT and CDR2 FQNNGV come from the germline V gene. TCRdb keeps only in-frame clones here, not all; method: immunoSEQ multiplex PCR. The repertoire includes roughly 570,000 clones, roughly 98% of them detected once, and 0.3% sits in the top ten. Note on this clone: Its specificity is unknown.

The genes are TRBV11-2 and TRBJ1-2, with D possibly matching TRBD1 (6 bases). Material for sequencing was naive CD8+ T cells sorted from blood. The sequence was collected from a man younger than 45 in good health. This chain's CDR3 is CASSSSRQVGYTF. DNA of the CDR3: TGTGCCAGCAGCTCATCTCGACAGGTTGGCTACACCTTC.